These T cell receptor beta chains were read from a single sample in a study of type 1 regulatory T cells. The antigens for these receptors are not known. TCRdb reanalysed the reads using MiXCR and keeps one entry per CDR3 protein. The data show 60,000 to 75,000 distinct CDR3 sequences, with less than 25% seen just once and 8.3% held by the top ten. Material: cultured type 1 regulatory T (Tr1) cells, either the whole culture or a sorted fraction (not recorded which). These receptor sequences come from a human donor in good health. The CDR3 runs from the conserved cysteine through the conserved F or W. D genes are given only for firm matches. Not all rows give a size; the values are once, few, many and, for expanded clones, a class.

.	few	TRBV19	TRBJ1-2	TGTGCCAGTAGTATTAATAGACAGGTCAGCTATGGCTACACCTTC	CASSINRQVSYGYTF
TRBD2	few	TRBV20-1	TRBJ2-3	TGCAGTGCTTCCCTAGCGGGGGGCACAGATACGCAGTATTTT	CSASLAGGTDTQYF
TRBD2	few	TRBV5-8	TRBJ2-5	TGTGCCAGCAGCGGGGGGACTAGCGGGAGTGGTGAGACCCAGTACTTC	CASSGGTSGSGETQYF
.	.	TRBV5-1	TRBJ2-1	TGCGCCAGCGGCGCAACGGGGAGAGGCAATGAGCAGTTCTTC	CASGATGRGNEQFF
TRBD1	many	TRBV5-1	TRBJ2-7	TGCGCCAGCAGCTCTGGACAGGTTGGTAACGAGCAGTACTTC	CASSSGQVGNEQYF
.	few	TRBV20-1	TRBJ2-1	TGCAGTGCCTCCACTTGGAGCTCCTACAATGAGCAGTTCTTC	CSASTWSSYNEQFF
.	few	TRBV10-3	TRBJ2-1	TGTGCCATCAGTGAGGTCAATGAGCAGTTCTTC	CAISEVNEQFF
.	many	TRBV4-2	TRBJ2-3	TGTGCCAGCAGCCGATCCCGGGACTCCACAGATACGCAGTATTTT	CASSRSRDSTDTQYF
.	.	TRBV5-1	TRBJ2-7	TGCGCCAGCAGCTTTGTTGGATCCTACGAGCAGTACTTC	CASSFVGSYEQYF
.	many	TRBV5-1	TRBJ2-5	TGCGCCAGCAGCCTGGGGTTGGGGGGCCAAGAGACCCAGTACTTC	CASSLGLGGQETQYF
.	few	TRBV6-5	TRBJ1-6	TGTGCCAGCAGCTTTACCGCAGGGCCATCGGTCCTGAATTCACCCCTCCACTTT	CASSFTAGPSVLNSPLHF
.	.	TRBV7-8	TRBJ2-5	TGTGCCAGCAGCCGCCGGGGGCGGGCGCAAGAGACTCAGTACTTC	CASSRRGRAQETQYF
.	once	TRBV7-8	TRBJ2-5	TGCGCCAGCAGCTTCCTTAGCGGAGAGACCCAGTACTTC	CASSFLSGETQYF
.	.	TRBV6-5	TRBJ1-1	TGTGCCAGCAGCCCCGGACTGAGAAACACTGAAGCTTTCTTT	CASSPGLRNTEAFF
.	.	TRBV5-6	TRBJ2-7	TGTGCCAGCAGCTTGGCATCGGGGCGCGGTTACGAGCAGTACTTC	CASSLASGRGYEQYF
.	few	TRBV7-3	TRBJ2-1	TGTGCCAGCAGCTTAAATCTGGCTCCCGCATTCAATGAGCAGTTCTTC	CASSLNLAPAFNEQFF
.	.	TRBV20-1	TRBJ2-7	TGCAGTGCCCGGAAGAGCTCCTACGAGCAGTACTTC	CSARKSSYEQYF
TRBD1	.	TRBV12-3/TRBV12-4	TRBJ2-7	TGTGCCAGCAACCGGGACAGCTACGAGCAGTACTTC	CASNRDSYEQYF
TRBD2	few	TRBV30	TRBJ2-7	TGTGCCGGGACTAGCGGGAGTAGCGAGCAGTACTTC	CAGTSGSSEQYF
.	.	TRBV2	TRBJ1-1	TGTGCCAGCAGTGAACAGACTGAAGCTTTCTTT	CASSEQTEAFF
.	many	TRBV20-1	TRBJ1-1	TGCAGTGCTATTACCCCAGGGTTGAAAGCTTTCTTT	CSAITPGLKAFF
.	.	TRBV20-1	TRBJ2-3	TGCAGTGCCCGTGGGGGGCTAGCGGAAACCTCAGATACGCAGTATTTT	CSARGGLAETSDTQYF
.	.	TRBV15	TRBJ2-1	TGTGCCACCAGCAGCCAAGAATACAATGAGCAGTTCTTC	CATSSQEYNEQFF
.	few	TRBV5-5	TRBJ2-1	TGTGCCAGCAGCTTGGTTGGGGGGCTAGAATTCTTC	CASSLVGGLEFF
.	.	TRBV7-2	TRBJ2-1	TGTGCCAGCAGCTTAGGTCGATCGGGACTGCGATACAATGAGCAGTTCTTC	CASSLGRSGLRYNEQFF
TRBD2	.	TRBV24-1	TRBJ2-1	TGTGCCACCAGTGACTCCTGGGCTAGCGGGAGTGTAAATGAGCAGTTCTTC	CATSDSWASGSVNEQFF
.	.	TRBV5-1	TRBJ2-5	TGCGCCAGCAGCTTGGTTGGAGGGATGGGAGAGACCCAGTACTTC	CASSLVGGMGETQYF
.	.	TRBV9	TRBJ1-5	TGTGCCAGCAGCGTACTGGACAATCAGCCCCAGCATTTT	CASSVLDNQPQHF
.	.	TRBV5-1	TRBJ2-5	TGCGCCAGCAGCTTGGCAGCGGCCTCTCAAGAGACCCAGTACTTC	CASSLAAASQETQYF
.	.	TRBV7-2	TRBJ2-6	TGTGCCAGCAGCTCGACCCCAGGGCCTGGGGCCAACGTCCTGACTTTC	CASSSTPGPGANVLTF
TRBD1	many	TRBV30	TRBJ2-3	TGTGCCTGGAGAGGGACAGGGGACGCGCAGTATTTT	CAWRGTGDAQYF
.	.	TRBV24-1	TRBJ1-1	TGTGCCACCAGTGATACTTTGTGGCCGACGCCCCGATCGATGAACACTGAAGCTTTCTTT	CATSDTLWPTPRSMNTEAFF
TRBD2	.	TRBV5-1	TRBJ2-1	TGCGCCAGCAGCTTTGGCGGGAGCAGGTGGAGTGAGCAGTTCTTC	CASSFGGSRWSEQFF
.	few	TRBV7-2	TRBJ2-2	TGTGCCAGCAGCTTGAACACCGGGGAGCTGTTTTTT	CASSLNTGELFF
TRBD1	few	TRBV7-2	TRBJ1-2	TGTGCCAGCAGCTATGACAGGGCTAACTATGGCTACACCTTC	CASSYDRANYGYTF
.	few	TRBV24-1	TRBJ2-3	TGTGCCACCAGTGAATCAGGAGGGCCAGATACGCAGTATTTT	CATSESGGPDTQYF
.	.	TRBV5-4	TRBJ1-5	TGTGCCAGCAGCTTCGGAGGGTTAGGGAATCAGCCCCAGCATTTT	CASSFGGLGNQPQHF
.	.	TRBV9	TRBJ2-2	TGTGCCAGCAGCGTAGCGGGGACCGGGGAGCTGTTTTTT	CASSVAGTGELFF
.	few	TRBV30	TRBJ2-7	TGTGCCTGGAGTATGGGCCCGGAGGGCGAGCAGTACTTC	CAWSMGPEGEQYF
TRBD1	many	TRBV7-9	TRBJ1-6	TGTGCCAGCAGCCAGGGGGGCTGGAATTCACCCCTCCACTTT	CASSQGGWNSPLHF
.	.	TRBV29-1	TRBJ2-5	TGCAGCGTTGGCCGACAGGAAGAGACCCAGTACTTC	CSVGRQEETQYF
.	many	TRBV5-1	TRBJ2-1	TGCGCCAGCAGCACAGCCGGGACCGACTACAATGAGCAGTTCTTC	CASSTAGTDYNEQFF